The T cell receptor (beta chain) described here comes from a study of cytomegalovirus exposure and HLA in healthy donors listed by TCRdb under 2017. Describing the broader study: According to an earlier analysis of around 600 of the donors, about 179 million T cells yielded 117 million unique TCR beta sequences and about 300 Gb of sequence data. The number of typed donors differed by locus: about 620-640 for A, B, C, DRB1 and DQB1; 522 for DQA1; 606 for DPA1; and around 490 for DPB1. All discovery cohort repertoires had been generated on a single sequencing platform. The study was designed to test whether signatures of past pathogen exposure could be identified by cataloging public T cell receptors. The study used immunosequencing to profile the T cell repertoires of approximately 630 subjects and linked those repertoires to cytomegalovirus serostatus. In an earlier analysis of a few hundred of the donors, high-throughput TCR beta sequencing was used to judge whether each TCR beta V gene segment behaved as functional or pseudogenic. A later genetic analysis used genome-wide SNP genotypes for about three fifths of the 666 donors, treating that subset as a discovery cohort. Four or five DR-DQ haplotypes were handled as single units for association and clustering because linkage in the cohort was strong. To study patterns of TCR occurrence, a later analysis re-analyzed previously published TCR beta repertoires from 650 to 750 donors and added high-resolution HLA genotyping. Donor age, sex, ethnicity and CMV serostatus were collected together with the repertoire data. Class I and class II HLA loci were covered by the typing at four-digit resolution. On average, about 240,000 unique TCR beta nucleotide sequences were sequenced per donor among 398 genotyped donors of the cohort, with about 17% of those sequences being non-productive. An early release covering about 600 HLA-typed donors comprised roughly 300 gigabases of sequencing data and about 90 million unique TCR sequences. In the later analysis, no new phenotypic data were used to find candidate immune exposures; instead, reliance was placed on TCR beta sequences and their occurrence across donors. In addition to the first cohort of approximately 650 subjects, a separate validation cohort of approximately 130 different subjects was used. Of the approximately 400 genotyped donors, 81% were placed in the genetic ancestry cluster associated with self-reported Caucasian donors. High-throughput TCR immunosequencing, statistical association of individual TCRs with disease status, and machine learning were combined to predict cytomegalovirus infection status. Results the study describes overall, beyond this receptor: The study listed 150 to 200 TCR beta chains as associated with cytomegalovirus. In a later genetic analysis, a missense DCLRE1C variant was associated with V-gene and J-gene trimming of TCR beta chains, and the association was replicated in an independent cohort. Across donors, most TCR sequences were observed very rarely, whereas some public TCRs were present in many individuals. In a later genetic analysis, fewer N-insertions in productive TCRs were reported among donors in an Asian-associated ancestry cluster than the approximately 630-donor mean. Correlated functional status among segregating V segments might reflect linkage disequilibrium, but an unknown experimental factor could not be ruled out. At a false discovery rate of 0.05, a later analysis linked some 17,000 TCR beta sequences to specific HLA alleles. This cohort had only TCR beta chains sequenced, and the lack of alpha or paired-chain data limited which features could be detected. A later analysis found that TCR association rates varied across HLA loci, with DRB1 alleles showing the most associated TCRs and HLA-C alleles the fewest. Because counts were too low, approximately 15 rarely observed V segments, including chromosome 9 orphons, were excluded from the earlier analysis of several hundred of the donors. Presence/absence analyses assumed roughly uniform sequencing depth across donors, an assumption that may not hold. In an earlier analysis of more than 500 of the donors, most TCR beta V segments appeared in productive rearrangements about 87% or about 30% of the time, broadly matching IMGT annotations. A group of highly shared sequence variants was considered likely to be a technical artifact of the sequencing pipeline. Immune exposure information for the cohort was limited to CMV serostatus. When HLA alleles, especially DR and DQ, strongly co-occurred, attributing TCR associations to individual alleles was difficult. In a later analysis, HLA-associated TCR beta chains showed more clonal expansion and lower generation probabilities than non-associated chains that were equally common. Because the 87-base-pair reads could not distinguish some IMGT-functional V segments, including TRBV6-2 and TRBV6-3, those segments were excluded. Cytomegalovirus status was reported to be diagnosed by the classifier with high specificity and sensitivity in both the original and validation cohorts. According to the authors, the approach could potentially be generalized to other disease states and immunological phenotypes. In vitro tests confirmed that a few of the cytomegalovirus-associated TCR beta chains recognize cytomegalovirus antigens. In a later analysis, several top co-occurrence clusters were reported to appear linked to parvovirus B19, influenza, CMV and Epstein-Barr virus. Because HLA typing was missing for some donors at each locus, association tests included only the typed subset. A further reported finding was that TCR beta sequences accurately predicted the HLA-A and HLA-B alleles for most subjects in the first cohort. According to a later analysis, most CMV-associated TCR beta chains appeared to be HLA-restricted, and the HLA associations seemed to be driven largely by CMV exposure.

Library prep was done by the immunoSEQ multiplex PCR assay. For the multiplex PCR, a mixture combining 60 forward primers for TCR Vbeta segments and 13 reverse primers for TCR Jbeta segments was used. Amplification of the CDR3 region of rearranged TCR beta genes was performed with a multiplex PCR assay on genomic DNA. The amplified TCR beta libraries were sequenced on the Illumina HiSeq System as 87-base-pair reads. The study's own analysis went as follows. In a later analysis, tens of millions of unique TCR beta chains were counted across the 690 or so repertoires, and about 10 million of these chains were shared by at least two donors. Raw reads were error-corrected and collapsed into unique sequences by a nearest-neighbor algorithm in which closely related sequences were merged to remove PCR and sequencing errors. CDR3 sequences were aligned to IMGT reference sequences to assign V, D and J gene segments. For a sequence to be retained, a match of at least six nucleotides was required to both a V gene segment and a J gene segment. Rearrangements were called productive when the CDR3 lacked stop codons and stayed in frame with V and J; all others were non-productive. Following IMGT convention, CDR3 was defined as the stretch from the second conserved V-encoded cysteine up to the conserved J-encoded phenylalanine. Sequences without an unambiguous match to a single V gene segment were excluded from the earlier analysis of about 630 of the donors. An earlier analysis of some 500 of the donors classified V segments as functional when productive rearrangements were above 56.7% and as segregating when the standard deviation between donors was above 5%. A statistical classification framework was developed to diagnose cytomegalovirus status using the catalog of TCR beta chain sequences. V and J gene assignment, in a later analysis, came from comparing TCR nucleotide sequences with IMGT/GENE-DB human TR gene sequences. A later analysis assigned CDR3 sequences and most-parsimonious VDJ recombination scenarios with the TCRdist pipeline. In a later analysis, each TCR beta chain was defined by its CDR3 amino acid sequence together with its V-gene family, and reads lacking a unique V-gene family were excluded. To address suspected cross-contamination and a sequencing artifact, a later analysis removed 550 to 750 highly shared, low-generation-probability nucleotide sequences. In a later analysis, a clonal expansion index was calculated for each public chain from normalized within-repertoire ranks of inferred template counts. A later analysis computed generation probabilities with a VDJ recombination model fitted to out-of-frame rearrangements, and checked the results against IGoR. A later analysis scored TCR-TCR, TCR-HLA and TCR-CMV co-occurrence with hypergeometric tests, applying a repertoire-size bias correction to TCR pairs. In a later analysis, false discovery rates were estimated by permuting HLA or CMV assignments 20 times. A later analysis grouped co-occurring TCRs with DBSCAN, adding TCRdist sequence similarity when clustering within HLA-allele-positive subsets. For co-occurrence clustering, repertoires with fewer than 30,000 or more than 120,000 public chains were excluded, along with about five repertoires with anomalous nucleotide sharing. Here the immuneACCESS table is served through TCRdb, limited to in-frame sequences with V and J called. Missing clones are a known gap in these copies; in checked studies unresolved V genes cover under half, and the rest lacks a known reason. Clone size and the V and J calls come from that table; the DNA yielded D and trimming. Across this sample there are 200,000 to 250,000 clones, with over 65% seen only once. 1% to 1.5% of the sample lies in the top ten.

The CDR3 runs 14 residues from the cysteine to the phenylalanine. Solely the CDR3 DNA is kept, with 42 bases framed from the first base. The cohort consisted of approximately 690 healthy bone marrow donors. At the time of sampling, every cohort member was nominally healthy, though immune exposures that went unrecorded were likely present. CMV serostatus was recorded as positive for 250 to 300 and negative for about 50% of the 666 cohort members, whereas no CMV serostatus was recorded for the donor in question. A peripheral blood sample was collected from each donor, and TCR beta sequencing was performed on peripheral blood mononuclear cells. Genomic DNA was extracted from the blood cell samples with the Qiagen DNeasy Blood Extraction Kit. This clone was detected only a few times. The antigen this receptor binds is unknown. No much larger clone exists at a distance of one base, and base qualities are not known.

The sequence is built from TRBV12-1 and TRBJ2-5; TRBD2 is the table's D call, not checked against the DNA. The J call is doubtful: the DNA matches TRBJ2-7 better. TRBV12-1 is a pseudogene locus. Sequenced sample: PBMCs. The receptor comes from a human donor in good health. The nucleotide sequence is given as TGTGCCAGCAGCTTCCCTGCCTACCCCTACGAGCAGTACTTC. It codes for CASSFPAYPYEQYF.